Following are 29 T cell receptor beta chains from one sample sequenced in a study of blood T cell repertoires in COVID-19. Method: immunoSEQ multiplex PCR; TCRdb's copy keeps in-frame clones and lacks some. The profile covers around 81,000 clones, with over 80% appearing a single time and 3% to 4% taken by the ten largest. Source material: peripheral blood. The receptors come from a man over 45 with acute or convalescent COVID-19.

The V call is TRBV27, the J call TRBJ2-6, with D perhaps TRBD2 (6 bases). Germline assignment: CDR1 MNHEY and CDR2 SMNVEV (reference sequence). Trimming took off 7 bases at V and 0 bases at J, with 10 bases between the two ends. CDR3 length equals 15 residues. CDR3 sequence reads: CASTVGGSGANVLTF. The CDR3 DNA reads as TGTGCCAGCACCGTCGGGGGCTCTGGGGCCAACGTCCTGACTTTC.

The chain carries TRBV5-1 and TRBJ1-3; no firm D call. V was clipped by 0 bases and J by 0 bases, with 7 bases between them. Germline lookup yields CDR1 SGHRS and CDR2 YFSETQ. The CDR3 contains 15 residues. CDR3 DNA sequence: TGCGCCAGCAGCTTGGCCCCTTACTCTGGAAACACCATATATTTT. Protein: CASSLAPYSGNTIYF.

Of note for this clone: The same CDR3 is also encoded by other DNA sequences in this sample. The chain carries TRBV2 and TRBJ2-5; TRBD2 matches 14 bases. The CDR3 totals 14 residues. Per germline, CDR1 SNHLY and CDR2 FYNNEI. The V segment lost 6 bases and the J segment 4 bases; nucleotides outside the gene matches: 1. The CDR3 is CASRGTSGGETQYF. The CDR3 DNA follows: TGTGCCAGCAGGGGGACTAGCGGGGGAGAGACCCAGTACTTC. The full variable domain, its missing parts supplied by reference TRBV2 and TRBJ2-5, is EPEVTQTPSHQVTQMGQEVILRCVPISNHLYFYWYRQILGQKVEFLVSFYNNEISEKSEIFDDQFSVERPDGSNFTLKIRSTKLEDSAMYFCASRGTSGGETQYFGPGTRLLVL.

The CDR3 region is CASSEQDRARETQYF. For the CDR3, the DNA is TGTGCCAGCAGTGAACAGGACAGGGCCAGGGAGACCCAGTACTTC. The V gene is TRBV6-1, the J gene TRBJ2-5, with TRBD1 matching 8 bases. V was pared by 2 bases and J by 5 bases, with 7 bases of the junction left unmatched. The CDR3 is 15 residues long. CDR1 and CDR2 (germline): MNHNS, SASEGT.

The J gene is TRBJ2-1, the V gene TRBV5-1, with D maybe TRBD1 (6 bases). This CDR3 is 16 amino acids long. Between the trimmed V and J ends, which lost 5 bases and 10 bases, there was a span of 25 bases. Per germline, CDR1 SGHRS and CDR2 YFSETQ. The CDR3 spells CASSFFSGTTQGEQFF. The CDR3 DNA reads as TGCGCCAGCAGTTTTTTCTCAGGGACAACTCAAGGAGAGCAGTTCTTC.

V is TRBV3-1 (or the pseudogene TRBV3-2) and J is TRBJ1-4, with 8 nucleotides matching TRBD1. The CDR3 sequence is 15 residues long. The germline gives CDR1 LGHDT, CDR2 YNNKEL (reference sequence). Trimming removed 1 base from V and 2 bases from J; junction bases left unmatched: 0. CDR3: CASSQGQGTNEKLFF. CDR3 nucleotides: TGTGCCAGCAGCCAAGGACAGGGGACTAATGAAAAACTGTTTTTT.

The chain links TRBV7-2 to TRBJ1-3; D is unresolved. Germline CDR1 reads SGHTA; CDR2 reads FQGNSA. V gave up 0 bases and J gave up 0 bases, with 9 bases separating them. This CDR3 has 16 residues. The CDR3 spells CASSLARHPSGNTIYF. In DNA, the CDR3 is TGTGCCAGCAGCTTAGCGAGGCACCCCTCTGGAAACACCATATATTTT. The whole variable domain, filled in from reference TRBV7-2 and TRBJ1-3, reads GAGVSQSPSNKVTEKGKDVELRCDPISGHTALYWYRQSLGQGLEFLIYFQGNSAPDKSGLPSDRFSAERTGGSVSTLTIQRTQQEDSAVYLCASSLARHPSGNTIYFGEGSWLTVV.

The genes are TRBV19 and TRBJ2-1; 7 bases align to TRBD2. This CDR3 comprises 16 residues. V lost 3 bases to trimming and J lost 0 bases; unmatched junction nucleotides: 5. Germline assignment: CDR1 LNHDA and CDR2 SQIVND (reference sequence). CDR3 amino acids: CASSMWGGSSYNEQFF. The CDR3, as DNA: TGTGCCAGTAGTATGTGGGGAGGGAGCTCCTACAATGAGCAGTTCTTC.

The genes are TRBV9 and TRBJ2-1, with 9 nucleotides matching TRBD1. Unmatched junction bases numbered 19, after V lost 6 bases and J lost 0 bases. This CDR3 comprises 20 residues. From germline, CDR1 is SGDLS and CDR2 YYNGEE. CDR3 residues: CASTRTHGTGPPSSYNEQFF. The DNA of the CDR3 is TGTGCCAGCACCCGAACCCACGGGACAGGGCCCCCCAGCTCCTACAATGAGCAGTTCTTC.

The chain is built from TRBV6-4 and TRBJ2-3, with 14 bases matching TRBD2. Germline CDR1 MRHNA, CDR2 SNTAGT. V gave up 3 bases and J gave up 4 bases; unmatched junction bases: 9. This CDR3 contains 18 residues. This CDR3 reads CASSEYGTSGGLADTQYF. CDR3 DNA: TGTGCCAGCAGTGAATACGGGACTAGCGGGGGCCTCGCAGATACGCAGTATTTT.

CDR3 loop: CASSTGQGTGELFF. CDR3 sequence (DNA): TGTGCCAGCAGCACGGGACAGGGGACCGGGGAGCTGTTTTTT. The chain joins TRBV5-5 to TRBJ2-2, with 10 bases matching TRBD1. V shed 4 bases, J shed 5 bases, and the junction held 2 bases outside the gene matches. This CDR3 has 14 residues. Germline CDR1 reads SGHKS; CDR2 reads YYEKEE (reference sequence).

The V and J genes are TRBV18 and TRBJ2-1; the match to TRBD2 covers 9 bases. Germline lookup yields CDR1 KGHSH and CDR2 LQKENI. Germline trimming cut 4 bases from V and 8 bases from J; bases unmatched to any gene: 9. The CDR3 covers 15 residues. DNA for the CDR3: TGTGCCAGCTCACTTCCAGCGGGAGGCCCCCATGAGCAGTTCTTC. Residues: CASSLPAGGPHEQFF.

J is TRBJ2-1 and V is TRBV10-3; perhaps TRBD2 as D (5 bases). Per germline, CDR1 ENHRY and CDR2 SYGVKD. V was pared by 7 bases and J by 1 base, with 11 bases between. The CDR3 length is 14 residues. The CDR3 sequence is CAINAGGSYNEQFF. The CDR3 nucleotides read TGTGCCATCAATGCGGGCGGGTCCTACAATGAGCAGTTCTTC.

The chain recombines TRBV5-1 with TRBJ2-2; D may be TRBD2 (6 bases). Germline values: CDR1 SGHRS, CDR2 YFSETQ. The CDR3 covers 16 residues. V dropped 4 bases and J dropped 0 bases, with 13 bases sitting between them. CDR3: CASSPEGSTNTGELFF. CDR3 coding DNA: TGCGCCAGCAGCCCGGAGGGTAGCACGAACACCGGGGAGCTGTTTTTT.

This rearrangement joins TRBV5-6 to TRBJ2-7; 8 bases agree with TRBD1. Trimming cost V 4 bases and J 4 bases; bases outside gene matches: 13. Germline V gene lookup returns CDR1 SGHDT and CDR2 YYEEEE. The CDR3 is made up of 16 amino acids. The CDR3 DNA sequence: TGTGCCAGCAGCCTGCGCCCGGGACAGGTCTCGTACGAGCAGTACTTC. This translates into CASSLRPGQVSYEQYF.

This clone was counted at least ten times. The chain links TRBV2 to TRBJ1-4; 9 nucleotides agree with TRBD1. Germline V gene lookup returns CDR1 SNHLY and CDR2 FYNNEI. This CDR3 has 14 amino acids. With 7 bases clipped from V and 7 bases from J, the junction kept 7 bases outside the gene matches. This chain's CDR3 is CASNKRTGAEKLFF. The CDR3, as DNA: TGTGCCAGCAATAAACGGACAGGGGCTGAAAAACTGTTTTTT.

The CDR3 loop is CASSLGSGGGTDTQYF. Here the CDR3 DNA reads TGCGCCAGCAGCTTGGGTAGCGGCGGTGGCACAGATACGCAGTATTTT. The rearrangement uses TRBV5-1 and TRBJ2-3, with a possible D match to TRBD2 (6 bases). The germline CDR1 and CDR2 sequences are SGHRS and YFSETQ. The length of the CDR3 is 16 residues. Trimming shortened V by 0 bases and J by 1 base, and 12 bases separated the two germline ends. Full variable domain (missing parts from reference TRBV5-1 and TRBJ2-3): KAGVTQTPRYLIKTRGQQVTLSCSPISGHRSVSWYQQTPGQGLQFLFEYFSETQRNKGNFPGRFSGRQFSNSRSEMNVSTLELGDSALYLCASSLGSGGGTDTQYFGPGTRLTVL.

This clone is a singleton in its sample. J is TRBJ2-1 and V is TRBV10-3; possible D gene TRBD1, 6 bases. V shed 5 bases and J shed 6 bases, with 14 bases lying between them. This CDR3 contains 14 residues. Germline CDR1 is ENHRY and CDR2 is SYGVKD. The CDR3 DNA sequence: TGTGCCATCAGTCACAGGGAAGGGGTCAATGAGCAGTTCTTC. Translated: CAISHREGVNEQFF.

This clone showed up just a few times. CDR3 in amino acids: CASSELAGGPQETQYF. The CDR3 region has the DNA TGTGCCAGCAGTGAGTTAGCGGGAGGGCCCCAAGAGACCCAGTACTTC. The chain is built from TRBV6-1 and TRBJ2-5, with TRBD2 matching over 11 bases. V was pared by 3 bases and J by 1 base, with 4 bases of the junction left unmatched. Germline V gives CDR1 MNHNS, CDR2 SASEGT. The CDR3 sequence is 16 residues long.

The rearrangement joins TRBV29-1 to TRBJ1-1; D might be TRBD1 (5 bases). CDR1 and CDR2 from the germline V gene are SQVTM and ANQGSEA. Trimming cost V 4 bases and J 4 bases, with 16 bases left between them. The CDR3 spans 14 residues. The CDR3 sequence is CSVASGAGVTEAFF. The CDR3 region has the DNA TGCAGCGTTGCCTCCGGGGCGGGAGTCACTGAAGCTTTCTTT.

As DNA, the CDR3 is TGTGCCAGCAGCTTAGGAAGGGGCAGACAAGAGACCCAGTACTTC. As protein: CASSLGRGRQETQYF. The chain is built from TRBV7-6 and TRBJ2-5, with a tentative D call TRBD1 (5 bases). The germline CDR1 and CDR2 sequences are SGHVS and FNYEAQ. The CDR3 covers 15 residues. The V end was cut by 1 base, the J end by 2 bases, with 11 bases between.

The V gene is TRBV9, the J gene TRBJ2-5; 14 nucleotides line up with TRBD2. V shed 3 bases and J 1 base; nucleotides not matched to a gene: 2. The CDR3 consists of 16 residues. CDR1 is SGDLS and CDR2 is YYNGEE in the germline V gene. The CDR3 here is CASSGLAGGIQETQYF. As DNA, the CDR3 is TGTGCCAGCAGCGGACTAGCGGGAGGGATCCAAGAGACCCAGTACTTC.

The CDR3 here is CSVGHPGNTIYF. As DNA, the CDR3 is TGCAGCGTTGGACATCCAGGAAACACCATATATTTT. The rearrangement links TRBV29-1 to TRBJ1-3; D gene unclear. Germline-derived CDR1 and CDR2 are SQVTM and ANQGSEA. The CDR3 consists of 12 residues. V lost 4 bases to trimming and J lost 4 bases, with 8 bases between them.

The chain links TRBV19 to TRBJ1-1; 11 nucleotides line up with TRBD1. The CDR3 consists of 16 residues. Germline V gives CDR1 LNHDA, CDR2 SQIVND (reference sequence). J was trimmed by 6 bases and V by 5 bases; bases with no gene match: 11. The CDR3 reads CASSARDRGVRAEAFF. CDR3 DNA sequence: TGTGCCAGTAGTGCTCGGGACAGGGGGGTGAGGGCTGAAGCTTTCTTT.

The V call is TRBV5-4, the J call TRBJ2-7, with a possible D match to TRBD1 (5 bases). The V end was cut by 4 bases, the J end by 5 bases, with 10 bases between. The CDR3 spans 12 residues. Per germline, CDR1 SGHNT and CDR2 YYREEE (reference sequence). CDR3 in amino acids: CASSRQSDEQYF. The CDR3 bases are TGTGCCAGCAGCCGACAGTCGGACGAGCAGTACTTC.

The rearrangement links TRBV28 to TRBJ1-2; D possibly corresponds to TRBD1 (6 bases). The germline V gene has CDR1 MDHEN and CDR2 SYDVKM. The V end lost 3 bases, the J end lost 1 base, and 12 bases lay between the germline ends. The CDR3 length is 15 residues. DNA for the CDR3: TGTGCCAGCAGTTTGGGAGGGGGGGTTAACTATGGCTACACCTTC. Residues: CASSLGGGVNYGYTF.

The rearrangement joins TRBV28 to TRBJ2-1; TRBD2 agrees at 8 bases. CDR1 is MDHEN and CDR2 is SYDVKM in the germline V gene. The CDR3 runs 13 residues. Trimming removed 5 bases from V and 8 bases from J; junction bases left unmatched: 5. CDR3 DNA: TGTGCCAGCAGTCTCGGACTAGCCTATGAGCAGTTCTTC. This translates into CASSLGLAYEQFF.

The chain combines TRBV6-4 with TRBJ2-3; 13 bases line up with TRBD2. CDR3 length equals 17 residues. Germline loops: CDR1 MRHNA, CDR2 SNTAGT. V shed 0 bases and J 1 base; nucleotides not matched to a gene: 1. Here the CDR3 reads CASSDSTSGGGTDTQYF. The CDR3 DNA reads TGTGCCAGCAGTGACTCAACTAGCGGGGGGGGCACAGATACGCAGTATTTT.

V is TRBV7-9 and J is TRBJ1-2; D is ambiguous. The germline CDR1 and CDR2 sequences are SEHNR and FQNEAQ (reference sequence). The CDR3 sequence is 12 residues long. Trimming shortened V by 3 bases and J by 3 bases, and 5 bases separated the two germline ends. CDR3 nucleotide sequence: TGTGCCAGCAGCTTCTCCGACTATGGCTACACCTTC. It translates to CASSFSDYGYTF.